This record looks at one TCR beta chain sequence and its context. Clones were read by immunoSEQ multiplex PCR, and TCRdb kept only the in-frame ones, dropping some. This table holds fewer than 300,000 clones, about 80% found once. The sample belongs to a study of blood T cell repertoires in COVID-19. This TCR was recovered from a person aged 70 to 85 with COVID-19, enrolled during active disease. Specimen: peripheral blood.

CDR3 in amino acids: CASRLPGDYSPLHF. The CDR3 bases are TGTGCCAGCAGGCTGCCGGGAGACTATTCACCCCTCCACTTT. The V gene is TRBV28, the J gene TRBJ1-6; D not certain. The V end was cut by 6 bases, the J end by 8 bases, with 14 bases between. This CDR3 spans 14 amino acids. Germline V gives CDR1 MDHEN, CDR2 SYDVKM.